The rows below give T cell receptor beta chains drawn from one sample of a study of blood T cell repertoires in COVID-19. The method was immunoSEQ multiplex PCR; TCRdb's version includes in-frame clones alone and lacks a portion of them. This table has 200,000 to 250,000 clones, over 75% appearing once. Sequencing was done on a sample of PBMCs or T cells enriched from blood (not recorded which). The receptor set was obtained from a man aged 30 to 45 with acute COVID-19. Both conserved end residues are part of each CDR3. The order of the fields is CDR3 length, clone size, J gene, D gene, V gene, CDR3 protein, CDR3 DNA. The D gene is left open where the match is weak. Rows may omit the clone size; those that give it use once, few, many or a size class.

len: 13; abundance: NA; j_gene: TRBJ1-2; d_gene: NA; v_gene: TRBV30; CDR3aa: CAWSGQGSYGYTF; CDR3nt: TGTGCCTGGAGTGGGCAGGGTTCCTATGGCTACACCTTC
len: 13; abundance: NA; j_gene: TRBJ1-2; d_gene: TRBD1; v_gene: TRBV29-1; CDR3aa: CSVQTGVWYGYTF; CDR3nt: TGCAGCGTCCAGACAGGGGTTTGGTATGGCTACACCTTC
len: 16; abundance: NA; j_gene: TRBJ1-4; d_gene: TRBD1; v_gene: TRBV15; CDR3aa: CATSRAQQGANEKLFF; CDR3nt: TGTGCCACCAGCAGAGCCCAACAGGGGGCAAATGAAAAACTGTTTTTT
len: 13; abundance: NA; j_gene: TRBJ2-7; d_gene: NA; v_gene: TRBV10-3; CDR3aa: CAISEGFPYEQYF; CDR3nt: TGTGCCATCAGTGAGGGCTTCCCCTACGAGCAGTACTTC
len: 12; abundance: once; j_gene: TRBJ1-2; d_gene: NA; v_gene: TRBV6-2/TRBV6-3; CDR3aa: CASSPEPYGYTF; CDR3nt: TGTGCCAGCAGTCCAGAACCCTATGGCTACACCTTC
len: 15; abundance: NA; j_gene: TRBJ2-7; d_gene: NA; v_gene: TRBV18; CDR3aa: CASSGVLQGAGEQYF; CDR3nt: TGTGCCAGCTCGGGGGTCTTGCAAGGAGCGGGCGAGCAGTACTTC
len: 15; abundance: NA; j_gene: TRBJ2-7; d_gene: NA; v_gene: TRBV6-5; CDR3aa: CASSYFGSLSYEQYF; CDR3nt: TGTGCCAGCAGTTACTTTGGCTCCCTCTCCTACGAGCAGTACTTC
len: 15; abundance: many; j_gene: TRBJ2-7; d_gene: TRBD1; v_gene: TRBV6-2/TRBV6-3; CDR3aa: CASSYLGQITYEQYF; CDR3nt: TGTGCCAGCAGTTACCTGGGACAGATTACCTACGAGCAGTACTTC
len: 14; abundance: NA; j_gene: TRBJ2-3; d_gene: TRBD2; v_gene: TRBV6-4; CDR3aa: CASSRAGEGDTQYF; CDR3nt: TGTGCCAGCAGTAGAGCGGGGGAGGGAGATACGCAGTATTTT
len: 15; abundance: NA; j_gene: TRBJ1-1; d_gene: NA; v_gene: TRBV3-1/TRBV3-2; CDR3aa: CASSQQRRGIAEAFF; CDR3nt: TGTGCCAGCAGCCAGCAGAGACGGGGGATTGCTGAAGCTTTCTTT
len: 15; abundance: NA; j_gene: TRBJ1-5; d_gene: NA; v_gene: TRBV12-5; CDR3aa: CASGFGGGSNQPQHF; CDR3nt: TGTGCTAGTGGTTTCGGGGGTGGTAGCAATCAGCCCCAGCATTTT
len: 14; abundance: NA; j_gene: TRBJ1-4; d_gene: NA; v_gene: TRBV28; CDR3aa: CASTPVGQGEKLFF; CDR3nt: TGTGCCAGCACGCCAGTTGGGCAGGGGGAAAAACTGTTTTTT
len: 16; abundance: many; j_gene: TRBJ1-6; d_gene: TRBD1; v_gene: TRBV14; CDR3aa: CASSQGQGPWGSPLHF; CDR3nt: TGTGCCAGCAGCCAAGGACAGGGTCCCTGGGGTTCACCCCTCCACTTT
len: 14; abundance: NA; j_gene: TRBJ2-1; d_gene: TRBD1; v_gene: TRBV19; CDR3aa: CATRGTGGRNEQFF; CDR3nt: TGTGCCACCCGGGGGACAGGGGGCCGGAATGAGCAGTTCTTC
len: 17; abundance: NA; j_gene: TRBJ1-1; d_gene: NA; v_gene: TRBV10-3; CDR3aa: CAISESYPGQGNTEAFF; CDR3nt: TGTGCCATCAGTGAGTCGTACCCCGGGCAGGGGAACACTGAAGCTTTCTTT
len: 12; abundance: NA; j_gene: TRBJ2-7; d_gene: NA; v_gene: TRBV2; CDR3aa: CASSEGFREQDF; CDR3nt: TGTGCCAGCAGTGAAGGGTTCCGGGAGCAAGACTTC
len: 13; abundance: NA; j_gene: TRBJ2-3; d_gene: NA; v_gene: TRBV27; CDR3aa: CASSLSSADTQYF; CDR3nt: TGTGCCAGCAGTTTATCTAGCGCGGATACGCAGTATTTT
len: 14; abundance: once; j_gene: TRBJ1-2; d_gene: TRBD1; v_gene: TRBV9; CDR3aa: CASSATGADYGYTF; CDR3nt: TGTGCCAGCAGCGCCACAGGGGCGGACTATGGCTACACCTTC
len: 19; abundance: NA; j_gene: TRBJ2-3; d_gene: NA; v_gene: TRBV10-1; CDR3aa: CASSESGFPQTGSTDTQYF; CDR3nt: TGCGCCAGCAGTGAGTCAGGATTTCCGCAAACAGGGTCCACAGATACGCAGTATTTT
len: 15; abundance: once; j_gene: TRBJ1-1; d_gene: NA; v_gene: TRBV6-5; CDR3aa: CASSYGTGGKTEAFF; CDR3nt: TGTGCCAGCAGTTACGGTACGGGAGGGAAAACTGAAGCTTTCTTT
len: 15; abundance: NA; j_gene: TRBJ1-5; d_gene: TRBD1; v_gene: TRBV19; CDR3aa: CASGFRGRSNQPQHF; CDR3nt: TGTGCCAGTGGTTTTAGGGGGCGAAGCAATCAGCCCCAGCATTTT
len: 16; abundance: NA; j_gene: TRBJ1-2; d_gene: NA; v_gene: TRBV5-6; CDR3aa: CASSFFALRDFYGYTF; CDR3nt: TGTGCCAGCAGCTTCTTCGCCCTCCGGGACTTCTATGGCTACACCTTC
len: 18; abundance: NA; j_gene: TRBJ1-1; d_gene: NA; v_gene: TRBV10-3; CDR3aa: CAISESIGAVNLGTEAFF; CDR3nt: TGTGCCATCAGTGAGTCGATAGGGGCAGTCAACTTGGGCACTGAAGCTTTCTTT
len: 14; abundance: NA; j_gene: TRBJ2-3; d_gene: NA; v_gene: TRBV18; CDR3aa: CASSEGTTADTQYF; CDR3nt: TGTGCCAGCTCAGAAGGAACTACGGCAGATACGCAGTATTTT
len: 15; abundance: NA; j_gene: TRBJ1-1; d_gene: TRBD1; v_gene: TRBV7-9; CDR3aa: CASSSPDRANTEAFF; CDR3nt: TGTGCCAGCAGCTCCCCGGACAGGGCGAACACTGAAGCTTTCTTT
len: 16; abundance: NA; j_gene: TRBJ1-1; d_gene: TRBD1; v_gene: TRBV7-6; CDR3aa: CASSAYPGQGIPEAFF; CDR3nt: TGTGCCAGCAGCGCATACCCGGGACAGGGGATTCCTGAAGCTTTCTTT
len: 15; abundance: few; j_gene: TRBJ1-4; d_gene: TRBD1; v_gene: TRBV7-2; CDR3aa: CASSPSTGSNEKLFF; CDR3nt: TGTGCCAGCAGCCCTTCGACAGGGAGTAATGAAAAACTGTTTTTT
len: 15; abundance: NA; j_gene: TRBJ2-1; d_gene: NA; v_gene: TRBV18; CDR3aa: CASSPPAAGRSEQFF; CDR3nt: TGTGCCAGCTCACCCCCGGCCGCGGGTAGGAGTGAGCAGTTCTTC
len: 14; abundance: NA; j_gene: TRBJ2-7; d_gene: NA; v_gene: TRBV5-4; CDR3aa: CASSSTGLNYEQYF; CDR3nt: TGTGCCAGCAGCTCCACAGGGCTAAACTACGAGCAGTACTTC
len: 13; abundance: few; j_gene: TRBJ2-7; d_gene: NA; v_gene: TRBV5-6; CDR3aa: CASSIPSGYEQYF; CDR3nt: TGTGCCAGCAGCATCCCCTCGGGCTACGAGCAGTACTTC
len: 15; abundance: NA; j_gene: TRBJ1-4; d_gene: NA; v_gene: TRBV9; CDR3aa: CASSVVGRANEKLFF; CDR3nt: TGTGCCAGCAGCGTAGTTGGCAGGGCCAATGAAAAACTGTTTTTT
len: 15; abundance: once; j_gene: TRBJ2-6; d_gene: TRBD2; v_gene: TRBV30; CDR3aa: CAWSVGGAGANVLTF; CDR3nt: TGTGCCTGGAGTGTGGGAGGGGCTGGGGCCAACGTCCTGACTTTC
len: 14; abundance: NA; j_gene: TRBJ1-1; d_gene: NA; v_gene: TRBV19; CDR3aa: CASRVQGKNTEAFF; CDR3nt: TGTGCCAGCAGGGTACAGGGCAAGAACACTGAAGCTTTCTTT
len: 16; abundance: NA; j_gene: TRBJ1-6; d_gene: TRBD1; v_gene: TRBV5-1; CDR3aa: CASSPGTGIYNSPLHF; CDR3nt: TGCGCCAGCAGCCCGGGGACAGGGATCTATAATTCACCCCTCCACTTT
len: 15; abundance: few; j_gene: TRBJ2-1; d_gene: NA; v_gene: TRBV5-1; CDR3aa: CASRPGGREYNEQFF; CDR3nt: TGCGCCAGCAGACCAGGAGGACGGGAGTACAATGAGCAGTTCTTC
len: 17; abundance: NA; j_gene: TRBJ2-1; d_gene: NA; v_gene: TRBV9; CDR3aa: CASSARDSWYDYNEQFF; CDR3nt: TGTGCCAGCAGCGCCCGGGACTCCTGGTATGACTACAATGAGCAGTTCTTC
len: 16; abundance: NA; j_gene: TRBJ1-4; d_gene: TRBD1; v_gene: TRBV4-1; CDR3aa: CASSQGATGVREKLFF; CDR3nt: TGCGCCAGCAGCCAAGGTGCGACAGGGGTTCGTGAAAAACTGTTTTTT
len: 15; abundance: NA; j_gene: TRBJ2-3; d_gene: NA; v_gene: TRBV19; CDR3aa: CASSIGDSVTDTQYF; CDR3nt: TGTGCCAGTAGTATAGGGGACTCAGTGACAGATACGCAGTATTTT
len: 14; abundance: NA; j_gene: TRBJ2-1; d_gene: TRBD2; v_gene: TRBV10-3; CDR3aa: CAISTSGSKDEQFF; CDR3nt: TGTGCCATATCGACTAGCGGCTCCAAGGATGAGCAGTTCTTC
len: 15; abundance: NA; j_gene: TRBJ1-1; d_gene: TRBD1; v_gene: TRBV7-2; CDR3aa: CASRGQPQGNTEAFF; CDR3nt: TGTGCCAGCAGGGGACAGCCCCAGGGGAACACTGAAGCTTTCTTT
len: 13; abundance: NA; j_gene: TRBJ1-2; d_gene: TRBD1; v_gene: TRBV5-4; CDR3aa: CASSPDRDYGYTF; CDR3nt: TGTGCCAGCAGCCCGGACAGGGACTATGGCTACACCTTC
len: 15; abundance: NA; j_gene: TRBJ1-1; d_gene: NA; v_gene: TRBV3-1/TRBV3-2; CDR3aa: CASSQKPYMNTEAFF; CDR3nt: TGTGCCAGCAGCCAAAAACCTTACATGAACACTGAAGCTTTCTTT
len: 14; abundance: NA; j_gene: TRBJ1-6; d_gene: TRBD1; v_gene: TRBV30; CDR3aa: CAWRTGGYNSPLHF; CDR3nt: TGTGCCTGGAGGACAGGGGGCTATAATTCACCCCTCCACTTT
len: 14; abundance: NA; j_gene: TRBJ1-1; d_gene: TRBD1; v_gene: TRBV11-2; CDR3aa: CASSPPTGATEAFF; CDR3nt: TGTGCCAGCAGTCCGCCGACAGGGGCCACTGAAGCTTTCTTT
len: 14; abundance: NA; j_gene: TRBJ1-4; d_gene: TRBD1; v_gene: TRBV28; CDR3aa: CASSGRQGVPKLFF; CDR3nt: TGTGCCAGCAGTGGGCGACAGGGCGTCCCTAAACTGTTTTTT
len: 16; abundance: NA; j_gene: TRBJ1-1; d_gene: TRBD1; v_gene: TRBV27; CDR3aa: CASSLVQGGGNTEAFF; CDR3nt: TGTGCCAGCAGTTTGGTGCAGGGGGGCGGAAACACTGAAGCTTTCTTT
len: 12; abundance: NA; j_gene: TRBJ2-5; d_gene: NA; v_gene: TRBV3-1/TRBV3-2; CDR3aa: CASSHRGETQYF; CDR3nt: TGTGCCAGCAGTCATCGAGGAGAGACCCAGTACTTC
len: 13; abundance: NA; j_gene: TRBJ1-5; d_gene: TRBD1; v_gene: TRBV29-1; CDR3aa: CSVTGTDNQPQHF; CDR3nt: TGCAGCGTTACCGGGACAGACAATCAGCCCCAGCATTTT
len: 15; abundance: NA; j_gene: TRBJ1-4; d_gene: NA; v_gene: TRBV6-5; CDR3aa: CASSYSRQWAEKLFF; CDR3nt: TGTGCCAGCAGTTACTCGAGACAGTGGGCTGAAAAACTGTTTTTT
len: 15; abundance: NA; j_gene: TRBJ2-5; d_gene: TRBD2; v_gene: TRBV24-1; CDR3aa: CATSDLAGPQETQYF; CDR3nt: TGTGCCACCAGTGATCTAGCGGGGCCCCAAGAGACCCAGTACTTC
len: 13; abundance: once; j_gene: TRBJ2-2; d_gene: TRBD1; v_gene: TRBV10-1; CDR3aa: CASRPQGAGELFF; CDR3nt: TGCGCCAGCAGACCCCAGGGGGCCGGGGAGCTGTTTTTT
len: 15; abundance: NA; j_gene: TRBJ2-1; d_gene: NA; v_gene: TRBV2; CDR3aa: CASSEGQGGRDEQFF; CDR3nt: TGTGCCAGCAGTGAAGGGCAGGGGGGTCGCGATGAGCAGTTCTTC
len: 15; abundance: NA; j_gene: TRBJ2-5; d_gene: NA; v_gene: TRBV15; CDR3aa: CATSRDYRDQETQYF; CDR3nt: TGTGCCACCAGCAGAGATTACAGGGACCAAGAGACCCAGTACTTC
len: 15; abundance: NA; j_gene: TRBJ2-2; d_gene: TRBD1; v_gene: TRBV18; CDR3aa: CASSPNRGLAGELFF; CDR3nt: TGTGCCAGCTCACCAAACAGGGGGCTGGCCGGGGAGCTGTTTTTT
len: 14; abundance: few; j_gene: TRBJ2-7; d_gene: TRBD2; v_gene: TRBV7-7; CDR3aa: CASSLGGGSYEQYF; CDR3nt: TGTGCCAGCAGCTTAGGCGGGGGTTCCTACGAGCAGTACTTC